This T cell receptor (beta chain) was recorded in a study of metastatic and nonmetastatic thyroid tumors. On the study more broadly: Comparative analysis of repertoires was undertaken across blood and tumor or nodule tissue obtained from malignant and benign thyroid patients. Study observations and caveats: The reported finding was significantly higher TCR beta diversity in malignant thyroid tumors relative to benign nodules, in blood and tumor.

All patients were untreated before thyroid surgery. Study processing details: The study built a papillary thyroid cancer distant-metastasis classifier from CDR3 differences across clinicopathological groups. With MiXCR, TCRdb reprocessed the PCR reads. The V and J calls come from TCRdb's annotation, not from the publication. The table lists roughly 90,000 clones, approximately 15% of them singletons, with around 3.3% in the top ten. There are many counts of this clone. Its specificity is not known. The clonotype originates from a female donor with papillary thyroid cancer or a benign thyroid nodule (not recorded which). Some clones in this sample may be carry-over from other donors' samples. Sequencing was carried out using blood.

In nucleotides, the CDR3 is TGTGCCAGCAGCGTCGGGGAAGCCAATTCACCCCTCCACTTT. Protein sequence: CASSVGEANSPLHF. The rearrangement uses TRBV9 and TRBJ1-6; D not resolved. The length of the CDR3 is 14 residues. With 2 bases removed from V and 7 bases from J, the gap between germline ends came to 10 bases. Germline-derived CDR1 and CDR2 are SGDLS and YYNGEE.